This entry describes one T cell receptor beta chain. Antigen unknown. TCRdb's table, derived via immunoSEQ multiplex PCR, lists solely in-frame clones and lacks some. This sample yields a few hundred thousand clones, of which approximately 88% are seen a single time; 11% to 15% belongs to the top ten. The sample comes from a study of cytomegalovirus exposure and HLA in healthy donors. Study overall: Later analysis reported that the roughly 110 validation repertoires shared the platform of the 500 to 750 first-cohort repertoires. Study-level results: TCR beta chains numbering some 160 were designated cytomegalovirus-associated. For most TCR sequences rarity was the rule, although some public TCRs occurred in many donors.

The length of the CDR3 is 11 residues. Trimming left V 6 bases short and J 4 bases short, with 7 bases between. Looked up from germline, CDR1 is DFQATT and CDR2 is SNEGSKA (reference sequence). This sequence was found in a woman aged 25 to 39 in good health and CMV-seropositive. The V and J genes are TRBV20-1 and TRBJ2-1; D ambiguous. Sequencing used PBMCs. This CDR3 reads CSASTYNEQFF. CDR3 DNA: TGCAGTGCGAGTACATACAATGAGCAGTTCTTC.